Listed below are T cell receptor beta chains from one sample, sequenced in a study of blood T cells in healthy people across ages. MiXCR, run by TCRdb on the 5' RACE reads, gives a single entry per CDR3 protein. This table has under 1 million distinct CDR3 sequences, about 42% appearing once. The sample taken for sequencing was blood. These receptors all come from a man between 60 and 75 years old in good health. CDR3s include the opening cysteine and the closing phenylalanine or tryptophan. A D gene is named only where the DNA matches it firmly. A row's size may be missing; if present it is once, few, many or a size class.

D,V,J,size,DNA,CDR3
TRBD2,TRBV7-3,TRBJ2-5,-,TGTGCCAGCAGCCCAACTAGCGGGGGGGCCACAACCCAGTACTTC,CASSPTSGGATTQYF
-,TRBV30,TRBJ1-5,-,TGTGCCTGGAGTGCCTACAGGGTCTCGGGTTCCAATCAGCCCCAGCATTTT,CAWSAYRVSGSNQPQHF
TRBD1,TRBV5-1,TRBJ1-2,-,TGCGCCAGCAGCCGTACGCAGGGGGCGCGGACTGAGGGCTACACCTTC,CASSRTQGARTEGYTF
-,TRBV6-1,TRBJ2-1,-,TGTGCCAGCAGTGAAAACGCAGGCTACAATGAGCAGTTCTTC,CASSENAGYNEQFF
TRBD1,TRBV18,TRBJ2-1,few,TGTGCCAGCTCACCCTGGGACAGGGGTGCCAATGAGCAGTTCTTC,CASSPWDRGANEQFF
-,TRBV10-3,TRBJ2-7,-,TGTGCCATCAGTGTGGGAGGGGGCATCGCCTACGAGCAGTACTTC,CAISVGGGIAYEQYF
TRBD1,TRBV20-1,TRBJ2-3,few,TGCAGTGCTAGAACAGGGGAAAGTACAGATACGCAGTATTTT,CSARTGESTDTQYF
-,TRBV30,TRBJ1-2,-,TGTGCCTGGAGTGGCGGCGGGGGGCTGCCGTATGGCTACACCTTC,CAWSGGGGLPYGYTF
TRBD2,TRBV4-1,TRBJ2-7,few,TGCGCCAGCAGCCAGCGGGGCGGGGGGGATTACGAGCAGTACTTC,CASSQRGGGDYEQYF
-,TRBV5-1,TRBJ1-1,-,TGCGCCAGCAGCTTGGATTATAGCGACACTGAAGCTTTCTTT,CASSLDYSDTEAFF
-,TRBV7-2,TRBJ2-7,-,TGTGCCAGCACAAAAAACTACGAACAGAACTTC,CASTKNYEQNF
TRBD1,TRBV29-1,TRBJ2-5,few,TGCAGCGTTGGGGGACAGGGGGGCCGAGAGACCCAGTACTTC,CSVGGQGGRETQYF
-,TRBV9,TRBJ1-6,-,TGTGCCAGCAGCGTCGGAGGGGCCTTTAATTCACCCCTCCACTTT,CASSVGGAFNSPLHF
TRBD1,TRBV5-5,TRBJ2-1,-,TGTGCCAGCAGCTCCAACAGGGGGCTGACCTACAATGAGCAGTTCTTC,CASSSNRGLTYNEQFF
TRBD2,TRBV20-1,TRBJ2-1,-,TGCAGTGCTAGAGATCAGAAAGGGACTAGCGACTACAATGAGCAGTTCTTC,CSARDQKGTSDYNEQFF
-,TRBV2,TRBJ2-7,-,TGTGCCAGCAGACGTGGGAAACCCCTCGACGAGCAGTACTTC,CASRRGKPLDEQYF
-,TRBV6-1,TRBJ1-1,few,TGTGCCAGCAGACCCGGCGGGCAGCGGAACACTGAAGCTTTCTTT,CASRPGGQRNTEAFF
-,TRBV20-1,TRBJ2-5,-,TGCAGTGCTAGAGATCCCGGGGGCCCACAAGAGACCCAGTACTTC,CSARDPGGPQETQYF
TRBD1,TRBV9,TRBJ2-1,-,TGTGCCAGCAGCCCTCGGACAGGGGGCTACAATGAGCAGTTCTTC,CASSPRTGGYNEQFF
TRBD2,TRBV10-3,TRBJ2-5,few,TGTGCCATCAGCGGTCTAGCGGGGGACCGACAAGAGACCCAGTACTTC,CAISGLAGDRQETQYF
TRBD1,TRBV24-1,TRBJ2-5,-,TGTGCCACCAGTGACCTCGGACAGGGAGAATTACAAGAGACCCAGTACTTC,CATSDLGQGELQETQYF
-,TRBV9,TRBJ2-5,-,TGTGCCAGCAGCGTAGGTGGAGGGGCGACACGAGAGACCCAGTACTTC,CASSVGGGATRETQYF
-,TRBV7-9,TRBJ1-5,-,TGTGCCAGCAGCGAGCGGGGTAACAATCAGCCCCAGCATTTT,CASSERGNNQPQHF
-,TRBV11-3,TRBJ2-1,few,TGTGCCAGCAGTTTACGGGGGAGAAACAATGAGCAGTTCTTC,CASSLRGRNNEQFF
TRBD1,TRBV5-1,TRBJ2-6,few,TGCGCCAGCAGCCCCCATAGGGGGCCTTTAGACTCTGGGGCCAACGTCCTGACTTTC,CASSPHRGPLDSGANVLTF
TRBD1,TRBV5-6,TRBJ2-5,few,TGTGCCAGCAGCTCCCCCGGACAGGGAAAGCAGTACTTC,CASSSPGQGKQYF
-,TRBV5-1,TRBJ2-1,-,TGCGCCAGCAGCGTGGGACCCTACAATGAGCAGTTCTTC,CASSVGPYNEQFF
-,TRBV5-1,TRBJ2-1,-,TGCGCCAGCAGCTTTGGCAGCCAAAGGAACAATGAGCAGTTCTTC,CASSFGSQRNNEQFF
-,TRBV6-5,TRBJ2-7,-,TGTGCCAGCAGTTACTCCCAGGCCGCCACCTACGAGCAGTACTTC,CASSYSQAATYEQYF
-,TRBV15,TRBJ2-7,-,TGTGCCACCAGCAGAGATCAGGGGCCCGAGCAGTACTTC,CATSRDQGPEQYF
-,TRBV20-1,TRBJ2-3,-,TGCAGTGCTAGAGATTCGGACATTGGCACAGATACGCAGTATTTT,CSARDSDIGTDTQYF
TRBD2,TRBV7-9,TRBJ2-5,-,TGTGCCAGCAGCCCCGGGACTAGCGAACTCCAAGAGACCCAGTACTTC,CASSPGTSELQETQYF
-,TRBV5-1,TRBJ2-3,-,TGCGCCAGCAGCTTGGGGGATGACACAGATACGCAGTATTTT,CASSLGDDTDTQYF
-,TRBV7-3,TRBJ2-2,-,TGTGCCAGCAGCCCCTTGAGCGCGAACACCGGGGAGCTGTTTTTT,CASSPLSANTGELFF
-,TRBV7-2,TRBJ2-7,-,TGTGCCAGCAGCCCTGGCTGCGAGCAGTACTTC,CASSPGCEQYF
TRBD2,TRBV15,TRBJ2-5,-,TGTGCCACCAGCAGAGGGGGGACTACCAGCCAAGAGACCCAGTACTTC,CATSRGGTTSQETQYF
TRBD1,TRBV7-2,TRBJ2-7,-,TGTGCCAGCAGCTTAGCGGACAGGGCCTCCTACGAGCAGTACTTC,CASSLADRASYEQYF
TRBD2,TRBV28,TRBJ2-7,many,TGTGCCAGCAGCGCTAGCGGGGGGTCCTACGAGCAGTACTTC,CASSASGGSYEQYF
-,TRBV7-8,TRBJ2-1,-,TGTGCCAGCAGCGCACCCCGTGGTGAGCAGTTCTTC,CASSAPRGEQFF
-,TRBV28,TRBJ2-7,few,TGTGCCAGCAGCCCATTTTGGGGAAACGGTATCTACGAGCAGTACTTC,CASSPFWGNGIYEQYF
-,TRBV7-2,TRBJ2-3,-,TGTGCCAGCAGCTTCGGCCCCTTAAGCACAGATACGCAGTATTTT,CASSFGPLSTDTQYF
-,TRBV14,TRBJ2-3,-,TGTGCCAGCAGCCCCCTTTGGGTGTTGGGAGGCACGGGCACAGATACGCAGTATTTT,CASSPLWVLGGTGTDTQYF
-,TRBV20-1,TRBJ2-3,-,TGCAGTTCGTCGGGGGTCATAGATCTCACAGATACGCAGTATTTT,CSSSGVIDLTDTQYF
-,TRBV12-3/TRBV12-4,TRBJ1-3,once,TGTGCCAGCAGTTTTCGGGTCGAAAGGGAGGCTGGAAACACCATATATTTT,CASSFRVEREAGNTIYF
-,TRBV7-2,TRBJ2-3,few,TGTGCCAGCAGCCAACGGGCGAGTTCTAGCACAGATACGCAGTATTTT,CASSQRASSSTDTQYF
-,TRBV9,TRBJ2-1,-,TGTGCCAGCAGCGTAGATGGGGGAACGCGGGCGCAGTTCTTC,CASSVDGGTRAQFF
-,TRBV7-2,TRBJ2-7,-,TGTGCCAGCAGCTTCCCTGAGGCGGCTACCTACGAGCAGTACTTC,CASSFPEAATYEQYF
-,TRBV12-3/TRBV12-4,TRBJ2-7,-,TGTGCCAGCAGTTTAGAACCTGGGGGCGAGCAGTACTTC,CASSLEPGGEQYF
TRBD1,TRBV27,TRBJ1-4,-,TGTGCCAGCAGTGGACAGGGGAAGGGTGATTTCCTGTTTTTT,CASSGQGKGDFLFF
TRBD2,TRBV12-3/TRBV12-4,TRBJ2-1,-,TGTGCCAGCAGGAGAGCGGGGCCGGGAAATGAGCAGTTCTTC,CASRRAGPGNEQFF
TRBD2,TRBV7-9,TRBJ2-3,few,TGTGCCAGCAGCTTAGCCGGGGAGGGTACGCAGTATTTT,CASSLAGEGTQYF
-,TRBV6-6,TRBJ2-3,many,TGTGCCAGCCGCCCCCCTGGGGGGAGCACAGATACGCAGTATTTT,CASRPPGGSTDTQYF
TRBD2,TRBV13,TRBJ2-5,-,TGTGCCAGCAGCTTAAGAGCGGGGCGTGGAGGTTTGGAGACCCAGTACTTC,CASSLRAGRGGLETQYF
-,TRBV5-1,TRBJ1-5,few,TGCGCCAGCAGCTTCGACGTGAATCAGCCCCAGCATTTT,CASSFDVNQPQHF
-,TRBV4-3,TRBJ2-4,-,TGCGCCAGCAGCCCAGACATTACCGGGACCGTAGCCAAAAACATTCAGTACTTC,CASSPDITGTVAKNIQYF
TRBD1,TRBV6-1,TRBJ2-1,few,TGTGCCAGCAGCCCGGACAGGGGAGGTCGCAATGAGCAGTTCTTC,CASSPDRGGRNEQFF
-,TRBV29-1,TRBJ2-3,-,TGCAGCGTTGAACCACATCTTAGCACAGAGACGCAGTATTTT,CSVEPHLSTETQYF
-,TRBV4-3,TRBJ1-1,-,TGCGCCAGCAGCCAGCAAGGGACGGGGAACACTGAAGCTTTCTTT,CASSQQGTGNTEAFF
-,TRBV28,TRBJ2-7,-,TGTGCCAGCACTGGGGGTTTAAGCTACGAGCAGTACTTC,CASTGGLSYEQYF
TRBD1,TRBV18,TRBJ1-1,-,TGTGCCAGCGTCCCCACAGGGGGCTCATACACTGAAGCTTTCTTT,CASVPTGGSYTEAFF